These 19 T cell receptor beta chains originate from one sample sequenced in a study of T cells in Graves' hyperthyroidism and ophthalmopathy. RNA transcripts served as the template for amplifying TCR beta CDR3 regions. The HTBI primer set drove a first-round RT-PCR of the TCR CDR3. TCRdb recomputed calls from the multiplex PCR reads with MiXCR, one row per CDR3 protein. The sample has approximately 200,000 distinct CDR3 sequences; around 17% are singletons. Source material: blood. The receptors were gathered from a man aged 40-55 years with Graves' hyperthyroidism.

The table lists this clonotype with many counts. The chain has TRBV20-1 and TRBJ2-5; D uncertain. The germline V gene has CDR1 DFQATT and CDR2 SNEGSKA (reference sequence). Trimming took 4 bases from V and 5 from J, leaving 14 bases between them. The CDR3 has 13 residues. The CDR3 spells CSAINFGWETQYF. The CDR3 nucleotides are TGCAGTGCTATAAACTTTGGATGGGAGACCCAGTACTTC.

J is TRBJ2-2 and V is TRBV30; tentatively, D is TRBD2 (6 bases). Between the trimmed V and J ends, which lost 2 bases and 7 bases, there was a span of 17 bases. The CDR3 spans 15 residues. The germline V gene encodes CDR1 GTSNPN and CDR2 SVGIG (reference sequence). The CDR3 is CAWSPRGSLNGELFF. The CDR3 bases are TGTGCCTGGAGTCCCCGGGGGTCGTTGAACGGGGAGCTGTTTTTT.

V usage is TRBV4-1 and J usage is TRBJ2-7; TRBD1 aligns across 9 bases. Germline trimming cut 4 bases from V and 0 bases from J; bases unmatched to any gene: 7. CDR3 length equals 16 residues. Germline V gene sequence: CDR1 MGHRA, CDR2 YSYEKL. CDR3 sequence (DNA): TGCGCCAGCAGCCCACGGACAGGGGTCACCTCCTACGAGCAGTACTTC. Its protein product is CASSPRTGVTSYEQYF.

This clonotype occurred a few times. This chain uses TRBV19 with TRBJ1-1; D ambiguous. Trimming shortened V by 5 bases and J by 0 bases, and 10 bases separated the two germline ends. CDR1 is LNHDA, CDR2 SQIVND, per germline (reference sequence). This CDR3 is 14 amino acids long. The CDR3 spells CASSYAGMNTEAFF. The CDR3 coding sequence is TGTGCCAGTAGTTACGCGGGGATGAACACTGAAGCTTTCTTT. The full variable domain, rest sourced from reference TRBV19 and TRBJ1-1, is DGGITQSPKYLFRKEGQNVTLSCEQNLNHDAMYWYRQDPGQGLRLIYYSQIVNDFQKGDIAEGYSVSREKKESFPLTVTSAQKNPTAFYLCASSYAGMNTEAFFGQGTRLTVV.

This clonotype was found many times. The rearrangement joins TRBV20-1 to TRBJ1-1; weak D call: TRBD1 (5 bases). V lost 6 bases, J lost 9 bases, and 20 bases lay in between. The CDR3 has 13 amino acids. Germline loops: CDR1 DFQATT, CDR2 SNEGSKA (reference sequence). The DNA of the CDR3 is TGCAGTGCCTCTAGGGGTGGAGATGAGAAAGCTTTCTTT. Its protein is CSASRGGDEKAFF.

Ten or more counts support this clonotype. This chain links TRBV7-6 with TRBJ2-3, with D perhaps given as TRBD1 or TRBD2 (5 bases each). The germline CDR1 and CDR2 sequences are SGHVS and FNYEAQ. V was shortened by 3 bases and J by 0 bases, with 16 bases between the two germline ends. CDR3 length: 17 residues. In nucleotides, the CDR3 is TGTGCCAGCAGCTTCAGGGCGCCGGACTCTAGCACAGATACGCAGTATTTT. This codes for CASSFRAPDSSTDTQYF. Full variable domain (rest looked up from reference TRBV7-6 and TRBJ2-3): GAGVSQSPRYKVTKRGQDVALRCDPISGHVSLYWYRQALGQGPEFLTYFNYEAQQDKSGLPNDRFSAERPEGSISTLTIQRTEQRDSAMYRCASSFRAPDSSTDTQYFGPGTRLTVL.

The V and J genes are TRBV6-1 and TRBJ2-7; D gene unclear. The germline V gene encodes CDR1 MNHNS and CDR2 SASEGT. The V gene lost 5 bases and the J gene lost 4 bases, with 9 bases spanning the gap. The CDR3 extends over 12 amino acids. The CDR3 is CASSQTLYEQYF. The CDR3 nucleotides are TGTGCCAGCAGTCAAACTCTTTACGAGCAGTACTTC.

The chain is built from TRBV30 and TRBJ2-7, with 8 bases matching TRBD1. The germline V gene has CDR1 GTSNPN and CDR2 SVGIG (reference sequence). The CDR3 is 11 amino acids. Losses at the gene ends were 3 bases for V and 6 bases for J; bases not matched to a gene: 1. The DNA of the CDR3 is TGTGCCTGGAGCGACAGGGGCGAGCAGTACTTC. Its protein product is CAWSDRGEQYF.

This clonotype was observed many times. The chain is built from TRBV30 and TRBJ1-2, with a possible D match to TRBD1 (6 bases). The ends were cut back, 3 bases at V and 5 bases at J, with 19 bases in the middle. This CDR3 comprises 15 residues. Germline V gene data show CDR1 as GTSNPN and CDR2 as SVGIG (reference sequence). In nucleotides, the CDR3 is TGTGCCTGGAGCCTGAAAAACAGGGAATGGTATGGCTACACCTTC. It encodes CAWSLKNREWYGYTF.

This clonotype was observed once. The CDR3: CATSAYSGGRYNEQFF. The CDR3 region has the DNA TGTGCCACCAGCGCCTATAGCGGGGGGCGCTACAATGAGCAGTTCTTC. The genes are TRBV15 and TRBJ2-1, with 10 nucleotides matching TRBD2. The CDR3 spans 16 residues. Trimming cost V 5 bases and J 3 bases; bases outside gene matches: 7. In germline, CDR1 is LNHNV, CDR2 YYDKDF (reference sequence).

This clonotype was observed at least ten times. The chain combines TRBV7-3 with TRBJ2-2; unclear D gene. Deletions cut 1 base from V and 0 bases from J, with 3 bases between. Germline-derived CDR1 and CDR2 are SGHTA and FQGTGA. This CDR3 region has 14 residues. CDR3 region: CASSLMANTGELFF. The CDR3 DNA is TGTGCCAGCAGCTTAATGGCGAACACCGGGGAGCTGTTTTTT.

This clonotype was seen at least ten times. The chain links TRBV20-1 to TRBJ2-2; perhaps TRBD1 as D (6 bases). The CDR3 sequence is 17 residues long. Germline values: CDR1 DFQATT, CDR2 SNEGSKA (reference sequence). The V and J ends lost 2 bases and 2 bases respectively, with 18 bases between them. DNA of the CDR3: TGCAGTGCTAGACCATACCCGGACAGACTTAACACCGGGGAGCTGTTTTTT. This encodes CSARPYPDRLNTGELFF.

This clonotype was counted between two and nine times. The V call is TRBV5-1, the J call TRBJ1-5, with 7 bases matching TRBD1. This CDR3 region has 19 residues. The junction had 13 bases not matched to a gene; V was cut back by 1 base and J by 0 bases. Germline V gene data show CDR1 as SGHRS and CDR2 as YFSETQ. CDR3 nucleotides: TGCGCCAGCAGCTTGATACCGCGACAGGGAGATTATAGCAATCAGCCCCAGCATTTT. This sequence encodes CASSLIPRQGDYSNQPQHF.

The chain is built from TRBV9 and TRBJ2-5; D is possibly TRBD1 or TRBD2 (5 bases each). V lost 1 base and J 3 bases, leaving 7 bases between the germline ends. CDR3 size: 13 residues. CDR1 and CDR2 (germline): SGDLS, YYNGEE. Here the CDR3 reads CASSVRGEETQYF. CDR3 sequence (DNA): TGTGCCAGCAGCGTAAGAGGGGAAGAGACCCAGTACTTC. Together with reference TRBV9 and TRBJ2-5, the CDR3 gives the full variable domain: DSGVTQTPKHLITATGQRVTLRCSPRSGDLSVYWYQQSLDQGLQFLIQYYNGEERAKGNILERFSAQQFPDLHSELNLSSLELGDSALYFCASSVRGEETQYFGPGTRLLVL.

This clonotype was seen many times. CDR3 DNA: TGTGCCAGCAGCTTAGCTTCAAGGGGACAGGGGTTAACCAGCAATCAGCCCCAGCATTTT. The encoded protein is CASSLASRGQGLTSNQPQHF. This chain links TRBV7-8 with TRBJ1-5; 10 nucleotides align to TRBD1. The germline gives CDR1 SGHVS, CDR2 FQNEAQ. V shed 0 bases, J shed 1 base, and the junction held 12 bases outside the gene matches. The CDR3 is made up of 20 amino acids.

The chain joins TRBV29-1 to TRBJ1-4; 8 nucleotides match TRBD1. The CDR3 consists of 16 residues. Germline assignment: CDR1 SQVTM and CDR2 ANQGSEA. Unmatched junction bases numbered 13, after V lost 7 bases and J lost 3 bases. This chain's CDR3 is CSASSGGWTSNEKLFF. CDR3 nucleotides: TGCAGCGCATCCTCAGGGGGCTGGACCTCTAATGAAAAACTGTTTTTT.

In its sample, this clonotype was seen many times. The CDR3 region is CASSFGDRGPPLHF. The CDR3 DNA reads as TGTGCCAGCAGTTTCGGGGACAGGGGCCCGCCCCTCCACTTT. The chain combines TRBV12-3 or TRBV12-4 with TRBJ1-6; 10 bases align to TRBD1. The length of the CDR3 is 14 residues. The ends lost 3 bases at V and 13 bases at J; junction bases unmatched: 6.

The gene calls are TRBV11-2 and TRBJ1-1, with D uncertain. The CDR3 has 14 amino acids. Germline values: CDR1 SGHAT, CDR2 FQNNGV. The V end was cut by 3 bases, the J end by 1 base, with 9 bases between. CDR3 sequence reads: CASSFGSWNTEAFF. CDR3 bases: TGTGCCAGCAGCTTTGGATCCTGGAACACTGAAGCTTTCTTT.

This clonotype occurred many times. The rearrangement joins TRBV7-6 to TRBJ2-7; no definite D call. Trimming stripped 5 bases from V and 0 bases from J, with 14 bases between. Germline V lookup: CDR1 SGHVS, CDR2 FNYEAQ. The CDR3 runs 15 residues. CDR3 sequence: CASSESDWSSYEQYF. The CDR3 DNA is TGTGCCAGCAGCGAGAGCGACTGGAGCTCCTACGAGCAGTACTTC.